Each of the 25 T cell receptor beta chains below was sequenced from the same sample in a study of control samples from healthy donors and cancer patients. The assay was immunoSEQ multiplex PCR, and TCRdb's table has in-frame clones only and misses some. In the table there are about 150,000 clones, 85% to 95% of which are singletons. Input material: PBMCs. The receptors shown here come from a man in his 60s with colorectal cancer.

V is TRBV5-1 and J is TRBJ1-5; D not resolved. In germline, CDR1 is SGHRS, CDR2 YFSETQ. V lost 0 bases and J lost 5, with 12 bases in between. This CDR3 has 15 amino acids. The CDR3 loop reads CASSLDSRIDQPQHF. CDR3 bases: TGCGCCAGCAGCTTGGACAGTAGAATCGATCAGCCCCAGCATTTT.

This clone was detected only once. The rearrangement joins TRBV5-1 to TRBJ2-7; 10 positions agree with TRBD2. Per the germline V gene, CDR1 is SGHRS and CDR2 is YFSETQ. The CDR3 loop spans 17 amino acids. V dropped 6 bases and J dropped 1; count of bases not matched to a gene: 13. The CDR3 DNA follows: TGCGCCAGCACTAGGCTTAGCGGGGGGTTCGATTCCTACGAGCAGTACTTC. Translation gives CASTRLSGGFDSYEQYF.

Regarding this clone: This sample also contains other DNA sequences that code for the same CDR3. This chain connects TRBV6-5 to TRBJ2-7; D is unclear. This CDR3 is 14 amino acids long. CDR1 MNHEY and CDR2 SVGAGI come from the germline V gene. The V and J ends lost 0 bases and 1 base respectively, with 7 bases between them. CDR3 DNA sequence: TGTGCCAGCAGTTACTCAGGCAGTTCCTACGAGCAGTACTTC. It encodes CASSYSGSSYEQYF.

V usage is TRBV11-2 and J usage is TRBJ2-6, with D uncertain. Trimming pared 5 bases from V and 4 bases from J, leaving 12 bases between. The CDR3 consists of 15 residues. Germline-derived CDR1 and CDR2 are SGHAT and FQNNGV. The CDR3 region is CASSPDSPGANVLTF. CDR3 coding DNA: TGTGCCAGCAGCCCAGACTCTCCCGGGGCCAACGTCCTGACTTTC. Combining the CDR3 with reference TRBV11-2 and TRBJ2-6 gives the whole variable domain EAGVAQSPRYKIIEKRQSVAFWCNPISGHATLYWYQQILGQGPKLLIQFQNNGVVDDSQLPKDRFSAERLKGVDSTLKIQPAKLEDSAVYLCASSPDSPGANVLTFGAGSRLTVL.

Only one count was recorded for this clone. The chain recombines TRBV3-1 (or the pseudogene TRBV3-2) with TRBJ2-5; TRBD2 aligns across 15 bases. This CDR3 contains 20 residues. Germline V gives CDR1 LGHDT, CDR2 YNNKEL (reference sequence). V was pared by 3 bases and J by 2 bases, with 13 bases of the junction left unmatched. CDR3 nucleotides: TGTGCCAGCAGCCATCCCCGTCCGGGACTAGCGGGGGGACAGCAAGAGACCCAGTACTTC. Translating it yields CASSHPRPGLAGGQQETQYF.

The chain joins TRBV7-9 to TRBJ1-2; D is undetermined. The CDR3 runs to 13 residues. Deletions cut 8 bases from V and 3 bases from J, with 13 bases between. Germline V lookup: CDR1 SEHNR, CDR2 FQNEAQ (reference sequence). CDR3 nucleotide sequence: TGTGCCAGCGCAAGAGAAGTGTACTATGGCTACACCTTC. Its protein is CASAREVYYGYTF.

The sample holds a few counts of this clone. This rearrangement joins TRBV4-2 to TRBJ1-4; 11 bases map to TRBD1. With V trimmed by 3 bases and J by 7 bases, 1 base remained unmatched. The V gene's germline CDR1 is LGHNA and CDR2 YNFKEQ. The CDR3 length is 14 residues. The CDR3 DNA reads as TGTGCCAGCAGCCAGGACAGGGGGCCTGAAAAACTGTTTTTT. Its protein is CASSQDRGPEKLFF.

This chain uses TRBV18 with TRBJ2-5; D is possibly TRBD2 (6 bases). CDR3 length: 15 residues. CDR1 is KGHSH and CDR2 is LQKENI in the germline V gene. Trimming removed 1 base from V and 2 bases from J, with 11 bases in between. CDR3 nucleotides: TGTGCCAGCTCACCACGCGGCGGGGATCAAGAGACCCAGTACTTC. The encoded protein is CASSPRGGDQETQYF.

The rearrangement links TRBV7-9 to TRBJ1-2; D ambiguous. The CDR3 runs to 13 residues. Germline CDR1 reads SEHNR; CDR2 reads FQNEAQ (reference sequence). V dropped 2 bases and J dropped 4 bases, with 8 bases sitting between them. The CDR3 spells CASSLTEIYGYTF. As DNA, the CDR3 is TGTGCCAGCAGCTTAACGGAGATCTATGGCTACACCTTC.

The chain links TRBV4-1 to TRBJ1-4; D uncertain. This CDR3 comprises 12 residues. Germline CDR1 is MGHRA and CDR2 is YSYEKL. V was pared by 0 bases and J by 8 bases, with 4 bases between. CDR3 nucleotides: TGCGCCAGCAGCCAAGATCAAGAAAAACTGTTTTTT. Its translation: CASSQDQEKLFF.

J is TRBJ2-5 and V is TRBV19, with 13 bases fitting TRBD2. Per germline, CDR1 LNHDA and CDR2 SQIVND (reference sequence). CDR3 size: 16 residues. The V gene end was trimmed by 5 bases and the J gene end by 7 bases; junction bases not matched to a gene: 10. The CDR3 DNA follows: TGTGCCAGTAGTCCTGGGACTAGCGGGGAGGCGTGGACCCAGTACTTC. Translated: CASSPGTSGEAWTQYF.

The rearrangement joins TRBV18 to TRBJ1-4; 8 bases are a match to TRBD1. This CDR3 contains 15 residues. Germline CDR1 reads KGHSH; CDR2 reads LQKENI. V dropped 3 bases and J dropped 3; count of bases not matched to a gene: 3. The CDR3 loop reads CASSPQTGANEKLFF. The CDR3 DNA is TGTGCCAGCTCACCCCAGACAGGGGCTAATGAAAAACTGTTTTTT. Together with reference TRBV18 and TRBJ1-4, the CDR3 gives the full variable domain: NAGVMQNPRHLVRRRGQEARLRCSPMKGHSHVYWYRQLPEEGLKFMVYLQKENIIDESGMPKERFSAEFPKEGPSILRIQQVVRGDSAAYFCASSPQTGANEKLFFGSGTQLSVL.

In nucleotides, the CDR3 is TGTGCCAGCAAAAAACACAGCGAGCAGTACTTC. It specifies CASKKHSEQYF. This chain joins TRBV27 and TRBJ2-7; D is uncertain. This CDR3 spans 11 amino acids. In germline, CDR1 is MNHEY, CDR2 SMNVEV (reference sequence). V was shortened by 7 bases and J by 6 bases, with 10 bases between the two germline ends.

The chain employs TRBV7-9 and TRBJ2-7, with 10 bases aligning to TRBD1. The CDR3 contains 16 residues. Germline assignment: CDR1 SEHNR and CDR2 FQNEAQ (reference sequence). The trim removed 0 bases at V and 6 bases at J, leaving 8 bases unmatched. The chain's CDR3 is CASSLARGTGVGEQYF. The CDR3 nucleotides are TGTGCCAGCAGCTTAGCTCGCGGGACAGGGGTCGGCGAGCAGTACTTC.

V and J are TRBV11-2 and TRBJ2-3; D perhaps matches TRBD2 (7 bases). CDR3 size: 17 residues. Trimming removed 5 bases at V and 2 bases at J, with 20 bases between. The germline V gene has CDR1 SGHAT and CDR2 FQNNGV. The CDR3 DNA reads TGTGCCAGCAGCCCCGCCGGGGGGCGGGGGAACACAGATACGCAGTATTTT. Residues: CASSPAGGRGNTDTQYF.

The chain has TRBV5-4 and TRBJ2-5; 9 nucleotides align to TRBD1. The CDR3 length is 13 residues. CDR1 and CDR2 (germline): SGHNT, YYREEE (reference sequence). V lost 3 bases and J lost 5; bases outside the gene matches: 2. Written as DNA, the CDR3 is TGTGCCAGCAGCTGGGACAGGGCTGAGACCCAGTACTTC. Translation gives CASSWDRAETQYF.

The chain carries TRBV3-1 (or the pseudogene TRBV3-2) and TRBJ2-5; TRBD2 aligns across 7 bases. The ends lost 1 base at V and 2 bases at J; junction bases unmatched: 1. This CDR3 is built from 14 residues. CDR1 and CDR2 (germline): LGHDT, YNNKEL (reference sequence). CDR3: CASSQGGGQETQYF. Written as DNA, the CDR3 is TGTGCCAGCAGCCAAGGGGGGGGTCAAGAGACCCAGTACTTC.

This chain uses TRBV24-1 with TRBJ1-4; tentative D call: TRBD1 (5 bases). The V gene's germline CDR1 is KGHDR and CDR2 SFDVKD. The CDR3 contains 19 residues. Trimming left V 7 bases short and J 8 bases short, with 31 bases between. CDR3 in amino acids: CATRSHYRDLMKWWEKLFF. The CDR3 DNA follows: TGTGCCACCAGAAGCCATTACCGGGACCTCATGAAGTGGTGGGAAAAACTGTTTTTT.

The chain couples TRBV4-3 to TRBJ1-1; TRBD1 might be the D (5 bases). From germline, CDR1 is LGHNA and CDR2 YSLEER. The CDR3 has 13 amino acids. V was cut by 5 bases and J by 1 base, with 8 bases left in between. CDR3 DNA sequence: TGCGCCAGCAGCTGGGGGGGGAACACTGAAGCTTTCTTT. Protein sequence: CASSWGGNTEAFF.

The chain recombines TRBV9 with TRBJ1-1; the D is unclear. The CDR3 covers 14 residues. V lost 3 bases and J 1 base, leaving 10 bases between the germline ends. Germline values: CDR1 SGDLS, CDR2 YYNGEE. CDR3 bases: TGTGCCAGCAGCGCGCGTTTGGAGAACACTGAAGCTTTCTTT. This gives the protein CASSARLENTEAFF. The complete variable domain, with remaining parts taken from reference TRBV9 and TRBJ1-1, reads DSGVTQTPKHLITATGQRVTLRCSPRSGDLSVYWYQQSLDQGLQFLIQYYNGEERAKGNILERFSAQQFPDLHSELNLSSLELGDSALYFCASSARLENTEAFFGQGTRLTVV.

The rearrangement links TRBV5-4 to TRBJ2-1, with a weak D call TRBD2 (5 bases). The CDR3 has 14 amino acids. CDR1 and CDR2 from the germline V gene are SGHNT and YYREEE (reference sequence). V was shortened by 6 bases and J by 4 bases, with 14 bases between the two germline ends. CDR3 region: CASTSKGRYNEQFF. DNA for the CDR3: TGTGCCAGCACTAGCAAGGGAAGGTACAATGAGCAGTTCTTC.

The chain has TRBV6-6 and TRBJ2-2; a possible D gene is TRBD2 (5 bases). The V end was cut by 0 bases, the J end by 10 bases, with 9 bases between. The CDR3 is 13 amino acids. Germline values: CDR1 MNHNY, CDR2 SVGAGI (reference sequence). The CDR3 DNA reads TGTGCCAGCAGTTACTCGCGGACTCAGGAGCTGTTTTTT. Its translation is CASSYSRTQELFF.

The J gene is TRBJ2-4, the V gene TRBV6-5; D is ambiguous. Trimming pared 0 bases from V and 5 bases from J, leaving 14 bases between. CDR1 MNHEY and CDR2 SVGAGI come from the germline V gene. This CDR3 spans 16 amino acids. The CDR3 DNA reads TGTGCCAGCAGTTACTCATCTGCAGGCTATCAAAACATTCAGTACTTC. It translates to CASSYSSAGYQNIQYF.

The rearrangement uses TRBV7-8 and TRBJ1-1; a weak D match, TRBD1 (6 bases). In germline, CDR1 is SGHVS, CDR2 FQNEAQ. The CDR3 length is 14 residues. Trimming left V 4 bases short and J 11 bases short, with 20 bases between. This chain's CDR3 is CASSSTPQGAAAFF. The CDR3 coding sequence is TGTGCCAGCAGCTCAACGCCACAGGGCGCGGCTGCTTTCTTT.

The genes are TRBV5-8 and TRBJ1-5; D gene ambiguous. Germline V CDR1 and CDR2: SGHTS, YDEGEE. Deletions cut 6 bases from V and 2 bases from J, with 15 bases between. The CDR3 extends over 15 amino acids. This CDR3 reads CASMHRLGGNQPQHF. The CDR3 nucleotides are TGTGCCAGCATGCACCGACTTGGGGGCAATCAGCCCCAGCATTTT.